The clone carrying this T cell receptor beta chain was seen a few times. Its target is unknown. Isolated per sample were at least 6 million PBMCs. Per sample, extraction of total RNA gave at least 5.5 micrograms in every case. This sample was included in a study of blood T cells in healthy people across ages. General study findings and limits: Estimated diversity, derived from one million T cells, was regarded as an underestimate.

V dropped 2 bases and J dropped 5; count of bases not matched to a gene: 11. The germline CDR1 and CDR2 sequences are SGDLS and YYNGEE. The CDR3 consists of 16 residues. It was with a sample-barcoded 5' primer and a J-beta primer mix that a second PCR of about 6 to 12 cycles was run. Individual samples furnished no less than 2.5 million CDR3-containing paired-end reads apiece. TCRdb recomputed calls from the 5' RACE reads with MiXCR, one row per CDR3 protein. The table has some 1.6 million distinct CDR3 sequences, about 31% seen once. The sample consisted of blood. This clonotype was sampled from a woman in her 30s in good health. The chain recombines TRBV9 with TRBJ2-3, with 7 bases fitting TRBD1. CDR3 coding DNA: TGTGCCAGCAGCGTCTCCGGGACAGCTGACAGAGATACGCAGTATTTT. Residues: CASSVSGTADRDTQYF.